What follows is one TCR beta chain and its context. Its antigen is as yet unknown. Between the trimmed V and J ends, which lost 2 bases and 2 bases, there was a span of 7 bases. The CDR3 totals 13 residues. Germline CDR1 and CDR2: MNHNS and SASEGT. TCRdb's table, derived via immunoSEQ multiplex PCR, lists solely in-frame clones and lacks some. The repertoire includes roughly 75,000 clones, around 87% of them detected once, and more than 15% sits in the top ten. This sample stems from a study of T cell responses to AZD1222 COVID-19 vaccine. Study-level results: Baseline testing showed seropositivity in only a handful of AZD1222 recipients. Unmutated variant regions reportedly attract nearly half of all spike-specific TCRs. Donors skewed white British and female; clonal diversity was possibly underestimated.

This TCR derives from an adult who received the AZD1222 COVID-19 vaccine. Sequencing was performed on peripheral blood, taken 28 days after the second AZD1222 dose. The chain couples TRBV6-1 to TRBJ2-7; D not resolved. The CDR3 DNA reads as TGTGCCAGCAGTGAATCCAGTGCCTACGAGCAGTACTTC. Translating it yields CASSESSAYEQYF.